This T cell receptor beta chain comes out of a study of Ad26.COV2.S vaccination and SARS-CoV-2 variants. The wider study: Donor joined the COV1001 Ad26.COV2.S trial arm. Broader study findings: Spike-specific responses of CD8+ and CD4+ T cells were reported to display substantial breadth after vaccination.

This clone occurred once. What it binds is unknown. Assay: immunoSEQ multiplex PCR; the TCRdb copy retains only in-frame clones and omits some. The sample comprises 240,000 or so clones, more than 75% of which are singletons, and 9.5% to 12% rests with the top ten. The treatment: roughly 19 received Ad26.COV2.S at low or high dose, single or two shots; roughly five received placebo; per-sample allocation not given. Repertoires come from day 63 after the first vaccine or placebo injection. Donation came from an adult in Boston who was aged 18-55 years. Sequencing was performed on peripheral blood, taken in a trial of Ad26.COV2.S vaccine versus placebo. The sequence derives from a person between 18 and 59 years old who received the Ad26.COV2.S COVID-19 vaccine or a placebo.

The CDR3: CASSSGLTSSTDTQYF. For the CDR3, the DNA is TGTGCCAGCAGTTCGGGACTTACATCTAGCACAGATACGCAGTATTTT. The rearrangement joins TRBV7-3 to TRBJ2-3; D possibly corresponds to TRBD2 (6 bases). The CDR3 is 16 residues long. Trimming pared 6 bases from V and 0 bases from J, leaving 16 bases between. Germline V CDR1 and CDR2: SGHTA, FQGTGA.